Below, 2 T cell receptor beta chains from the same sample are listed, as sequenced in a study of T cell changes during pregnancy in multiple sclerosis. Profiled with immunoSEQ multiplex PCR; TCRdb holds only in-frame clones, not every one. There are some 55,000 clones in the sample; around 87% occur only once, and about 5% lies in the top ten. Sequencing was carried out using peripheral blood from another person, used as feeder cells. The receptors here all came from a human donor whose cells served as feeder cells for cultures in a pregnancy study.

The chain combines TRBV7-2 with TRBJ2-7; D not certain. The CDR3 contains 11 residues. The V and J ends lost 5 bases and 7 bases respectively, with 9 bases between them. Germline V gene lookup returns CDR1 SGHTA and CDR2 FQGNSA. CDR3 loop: CASSLLREQYF. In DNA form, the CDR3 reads TGTGCCAGCAGCCTCCTGAGGGAGCAGTACTTC.

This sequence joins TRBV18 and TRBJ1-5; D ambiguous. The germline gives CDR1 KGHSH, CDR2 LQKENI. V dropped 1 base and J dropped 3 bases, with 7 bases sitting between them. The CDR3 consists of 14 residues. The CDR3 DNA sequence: TGTGCCAGCTCACCACAGGGTATCAATCAGCCCCAGCATTTT. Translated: CASSPQGINQPQHF. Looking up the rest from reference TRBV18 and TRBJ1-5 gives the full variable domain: NAGVMQNPRHLVRRRGQEARLRCSPMKGHSHVYWYRQLPEEGLKFMVYLQKENIIDESGMPKERFSAEFPKEGPSILRIQQVVRGDSAAYFCASSPQGINQPQHFGDGTRLSIL.